A single sample gave rise to the 4 T cell receptor beta chains below, sequenced in a study of cytomegalovirus exposure and HLA in healthy donors. The primer mix had 60 Vbeta and 13 Jbeta primers. Profiled with immunoSEQ multiplex PCR; TCRdb holds only in-frame clones, not every one. The sample holds around 200,000 clones, about 75% seen once. The sample comprised PBMCs. These receptor sequences come from a male donor in good health and CMV-seronegative.

This clone was recorded a few times. CDR3 coding DNA: TGTGCCAGCAGCAAAGGGGACAGTTCATACTATGGCTACACCTTC. It yields the protein CASSKGDSSYYGYTF. The rearrangement uses TRBV7-2 and TRBJ1-2; TRBD1 aligns across 7 bases. The germline gives CDR1 SGHTA, CDR2 FQGNSA. The CDR3 has 15 residues. After removal of 5 bases from V and 3 bases from J, the junction contained 9 bases not matched to a gene.

The V and J genes are TRBV27 and TRBJ1-2; TRBD1 matches 7 bases. The CDR3 contains 14 residues. The V gene's germline CDR1 is MNHEY and CDR2 SMNVEV (reference sequence). V lost 5 bases, J lost 4 bases, and 7 bases stayed unmatched. CDR3 amino acids: CASSPLRDSYGYTF. In DNA form, the CDR3 reads TGTGCCAGCAGTCCCCTTCGGGACAGCTATGGCTACACCTTC.

The rearrangement uses TRBV7-2 and TRBJ1-3; D is perhaps TRBD1 (5 bases). V was shortened by 4 bases and J by 0 bases, with 10 bases between the two germline ends. The CDR3 covers 15 residues. Germline V gene sequence: CDR1 SGHTA, CDR2 FQGNSA. The CDR3 reads CASSSRTFSGNTIYF. CDR3 in DNA: TGTGCCAGCAGCTCTCGGACATTCTCTGGAAACACCATATATTTT.

V usage is TRBV28 and J usage is TRBJ2-5, with 7 bases fitting TRBD1. The DNA end is more similar to TRBJ2-7, so the J call may be wrong. Germline V gene data show CDR1 as MDHEN and CDR2 as SYDVKM. The CDR3 loop spans 13 amino acids. DNA of the CDR3: TGTGCCAGCAGTCGGGACAGCTCCTACGAGCAGTACTTC. Protein: CASSRDSSYEQYF.